Below, 18 T cell receptor beta chains from the same sample are listed, as sequenced in a study of cytomegalovirus exposure and HLA in healthy donors (dated by TCRdb to 2015 to 2018). The library was made by the immunoSEQ multiplex PCR assay. The multiplex PCR relied on a mix of 60 forward primers for TCR Vbeta segments and 13 reverse primers for TCR Jbeta segments. Here the immuneACCESS table is served through TCRdb, limited to in-frame sequences with V and J called. Missing clones are a known gap in these copies; in checked studies unresolved V genes cover under half, and the rest lacks a known reason. This sample holds 170,000 or so clones; roughly four fifths were observed only once. The ten largest clones add up to 1.6% of the sample. Sequencing was performed on PBMCs. The receptors here all came from a man between 45 and 60 years old in good health and CMV-seronegative.

The genes are TRBV29-1 and TRBJ2-7, with 11 bases lining up with TRBD2. Germline V gene sequence: CDR1 SQVTM, CDR2 ANQGSEA. The CDR3 extends over 14 amino acids. The V and J ends lost 6 bases and 9 bases, in that order; junction bases with no gene match: 13. The CDR3 protein is CSVAPGLAAPGQYF. CDR3 DNA sequence: TGCAGCGTAGCCCCGGGACTAGCGGCCCCAGGGCAGTACTTC.

The rearrangement joins TRBV6-5 to TRBJ2-5; tentatively, D is TRBD1 (6 bases). The germline gives CDR1 MNHEY, CDR2 SVGAGI. The CDR3 is 14 residues long. V shed 6 bases and J shed 3 bases, with 14 bases lying between them. The CDR3 loop reads CASRRTDAKETQYF. Here the CDR3 DNA reads TGTGCCAGCAGGAGGACAGACGCGAAAGAGACCCAGTACTTC.

The CDR3 nucleotides are TGTGCCAGCAGTTACCTTAGCGGGGGCTACAATGAGCAGTTCTTC. As protein: CASSYLSGGYNEQFF. The rearrangement links TRBV6-5 to TRBJ2-1; 9 bases align to TRBD2. The germline gives CDR1 MNHEY, CDR2 SVGAGI. V was clipped by 2 bases and J by 3 bases; unmatched bases: 2. The CDR3 runs to 15 residues.

The chain carries TRBV14 and TRBJ2-1; D is ambiguous. This CDR3 contains 13 residues. CDR1 is SGHDN, CDR2 FVKESK, per germline. V gave up 4 bases and J gave up 3 bases, with 7 bases separating them. The CDR3 DNA is TGTGCCAGCAGCCTCCAGTACTACAATGAGCAGTTCTTC. Residues: CASSLQYYNEQFF.

This chain joins TRBV29-1 and TRBJ2-1; D unclear. The CDR3 has 11 residues. V dropped 4 bases and J dropped 16 bases, with 17 bases sitting between them. The germline V gene encodes CDR1 SQVTM and CDR2 ANQGSEA. CDR3 DNA: TGCAGCGTTGTGGTGGCAGGTGTGAGTTTCTTC. It yields the protein CSVVVAGVSFF.

This chain links TRBV2 with TRBJ2-1; 8 bases align to TRBD2. Germline CDR1 is SNHLY and CDR2 is FYNNEI. Trimming cost V 8 bases and J 2 bases; bases outside gene matches: 5. This CDR3 comprises 14 residues. The DNA of the CDR3 is TGTGCCAGCTCCGCGGGAGGCCCCTACAATGAGCAGTTCTTC. Residues: CASSAGGPYNEQFF.

This rearrangement joins TRBV7-9 to TRBJ2-7; 10 bases are shared with TRBD2. The CDR3 has 16 amino acids. CDR1 is SEHNR, CDR2 FQNEAQ, per germline (reference sequence). Trimming cost V 5 bases and J 4 bases; bases outside gene matches: 11. The CDR3 DNA is TGTGCCAGCAGCAACCCTTCAGCGGGAGGGATGTACGAGCAGTACTTC. Amino acids: CASSNPSAGGMYEQYF.

The genes are TRBV7-2 and TRBJ2-7; 8 bases are a match to TRBD1. This CDR3 has 13 amino acids. V shed 6 bases and J 4 bases; nucleotides not matched to a gene: 5. Germline V CDR1 and CDR2: SGHTA, FQGNSA. The CDR3 nucleotides read TGTGCCAGCAGGTGGACAGGGAGATACGAGCAGTACTTC. Protein sequence: CASRWTGRYEQYF. Using reference TRBV7-2 and TRBJ2-7 for the parts outside the CDR3, the full variable domain is GAGVSQSPSNKVTEKGKDVELRCDPISGHTALYWYRQSLGQGLEFLIYFQGNSAPDKSGLPSDRFSAERTGGSVSTLTIQRTQQEDSAVYLCASRWTGRYEQYFGPGTRLTVT.

The chain is built from TRBV2 and TRBJ2-2; TRBD1 matches at 7 bases. V dropped 10 bases and J dropped 3; count of bases not matched to a gene: 8. CDR3 length: 14 amino acids. Germline-derived CDR1 and CDR2 are SNHLY and FYNNEI. The CDR3 DNA is TGTGCCACCCTGGGACAGCTAGACACCGGGGAGCTGTTTTTT. Encoded protein: CATLGQLDTGELFF.

Here the CDR3 reads CASSLIVGTSNTDTQYF. CDR3 in DNA: TGTGCCAGCAGCCTGATAGTCGGGACTAGCAATACAGATACGCAGTATTTT. The V and J genes are TRBV14 and TRBJ2-3, with 9 bases that match TRBD2. The V gene end was trimmed by 4 bases and the J gene end by 3 bases; junction bases not matched to a gene: 11. The length of the CDR3 is 17 residues. In germline, CDR1 is SGHDN, CDR2 FVKESK. Combining the CDR3 with reference TRBV14 and TRBJ2-3 gives the whole variable domain EAGVTQFPSHSVIEKGQTVTLRCDPISGHDNLYWYRRVMGKEIKFLLHFVKESKQDESGMPNNRFLAERTGGTYSTLKVQPAELEDSGVYFCASSLIVGTSNTDTQYFGPGTRLTVL.

This sequence joins TRBV2 and TRBJ2-3, with a possible D match to TRBD1 (5 bases). This CDR3 has 13 residues. In germline, CDR1 is SNHLY, CDR2 FYNNEI. V was shortened by 6 bases and J by 1 base, with 8 bases between the two germline ends. CDR3 nucleotide sequence: TGTGCCAGCAGCAGGGTTGGCACAGATACGCAGTATTTT. It yields the protein CASSRVGTDTQYF.

This chain connects TRBV11-2 to TRBJ1-1; no reliable D call. Germline CDR1 SGHAT, CDR2 FQNNGV. CDR3 length: 10 residues. V lost 5 bases and J lost 6, with 4 bases in between. Here the CDR3 reads CASSHSEAFF. CDR3 bases: TGTGCCAGCAGCCACTCTGAAGCTTTCTTT.

This rearrangement joins TRBV4-3 to TRBJ2-1; 12 bases align to TRBD2. Germline V gene sequence: CDR1 LGHNA, CDR2 YSLEER. The junction had 0 bases not matched to a gene; V was cut back by 0 bases and J by 0 bases. The CDR3 contains 17 residues. The CDR3 coding sequence is TGCGCCAGCAGCCAAGAGACTAGCGGGAGCTCCTACAATGAGCAGTTCTTC. It specifies CASSQETSGSSYNEQFF.

This CDR3 is CAWSASLGMNTGELFF. CDR3 DNA: TGTGCCTGGAGTGCCTCCCTAGGTATGAACACCGGGGAGCTGTTTTTT. The chain carries TRBV30 and TRBJ2-2; D gene unclear. This CDR3 is built from 16 residues. Germline V gene data show CDR1 as GTSNPN and CDR2 as SVGIG (reference sequence). V was pared by 1 base and J by 1 base, with 13 bases between.

V and J are TRBV11-1 and TRBJ2-5, with D perhaps matching TRBD2 (6 bases). Germline CDR1 SGHAT, CDR2 FQDESV (reference sequence). V was cut by 5 bases and J by 2 bases, with 12 bases left in between. CDR3 length: 14 amino acids. Here the CDR3 reads CASSPLGGQETQYF. The CDR3 region has the DNA TGTGCCAGCAGCCCCCTGGGGGGACAAGAGACCCAGTACTTC.

This sequence joins TRBV7-9 and TRBJ2-5, with D unclear. The J call is doubtful: the DNA matches TRBJ2-7 better. The CDR3 runs to 12 residues. Germline CDR1 and CDR2: SEHNR and FQNEAQ (reference sequence). DNA of the CDR3: TGTGCCAGCAGCTTAGACAGTCACGAGCAGTACTTC. Residues: CASSLDSHEQYF.

The chain joins TRBV7-6 to TRBJ2-7; weak D call: TRBD2 (6 bases). Per germline, CDR1 SGHVS and CDR2 FNYEAQ. The V end was cut by 1 base, the J end by 0 bases, with 10 bases between. CDR3 size: 15 residues. In DNA form, the CDR3 reads TGTGCCAGCAGCTTAGAAGCGGGCCTCTCCTACGAGCAGTACTTC. As protein: CASSLEAGLSYEQYF. The full variable domain, in which reference TRBV7-6 and TRBJ2-7 provide the parts outside the CDR3, is GAGVSQSPRYKVTKRGQDVALRCDPISGHVSLYWYRQALGQGPEFLTYFNYEAQQDKSGLPNDRFSAERPEGSISTLTIQRTEQRDSAMYRCASSLEAGLSYEQYFGPGTRLTVT.

This chain connects TRBV5-1 to TRBJ1-2, with D hard to call. V was clipped by 4 bases and J by 0 bases, with 19 bases between them. The V gene's germline CDR1 is SGHRS and CDR2 YFSETQ. This CDR3 is built from 17 residues. CDR3 in DNA: TGCGCCAGCAGCCGGCGGATTGGCGACGAAGCTAACTATGGCTACACCTTC. This sequence encodes CASSRRIGDEANYGYTF.